This T cell receptor (beta chain) was recovered during a study of lymphopenia after photon versus proton radiotherapy. Notes on this clone: The antigen remains undetermined.

Repertoires were generated with immunoSEQ multiplex PCR, while TCRdb's copy carries only in-frame clones and drops some. The sample contains approximately 45,000 clones, roughly 87% of which appear only once. Study-level points and caveats: Proton therapy kept repertoires fairly stable, unlike photons, which gained effector/memory cells.

V was pared by 3 bases and J by 2 bases, with 13 bases between. Germline CDR1 LGHNA, CDR2 YSLEER. This CDR3 contains 16 residues. The material sequenced was peripheral blood, taken from a patient treated with photon-based radiotherapy. The chain carries TRBV4-3 and TRBJ2-2, with a weak D call TRBD2 (6 bases). This sequence originates from a middle-aged man with gastric cancer. For the CDR3, the DNA is TGCGCCAGCAGCCAGGACTACAGATATAACACCGGGGAGCTGTTTTTT. The encoded protein is CASSQDYRYNTGELFF.